This TCR beta chain comes out of a study of post-analysis software for immune sequencing data. Looking at the study overall: Disease courses included relapsing-remitting, secondary progressive and progressive-relapsing multiple sclerosis. General study points: Samples sharing a preparation batch grouped tightly together when assessed by F measure. Diversity measured as normalized Chao1 was significantly lower in multiple sclerosis patients than in controls. TRBV5-6, TRBV5-1 and TRBV20-1 belonged to a set of roughly 5 TRBV segments that were more frequent in patients than controls.

This clonotype was seen a few times. Its antigen is not identified. The CDR3 contains 15 residues. Looked up from germline, CDR1 is ENHRY and CDR2 is SYGVKD. The V end was cut by 4 bases, the J end by 2 bases, with 9 bases between. Researchers reported that TCR beta cDNA libraries carried unique molecular identifiers. Yield was roughly 0.5 million cDNA molecules from approximately 0.91 to 9.4 million T cells. TCRdb fed the PCR reads into MiXCR, producing one record per CDR3 protein. The table records fewer than 900,000 distinct CDR3 sequences, 46% of them present only once. This chain links TRBV10-3 with TRBJ2-6, with no clear D. The receptor comes from a girl aged 5-17 years with multiple sclerosis. Sample: blood. Written as DNA, the CDR3 is TGTGCCATCAGTGTCAGCTTTACTGGGGCCAACGTCCTGACTTTC. Residues: CAISVSFTGANVLTF.